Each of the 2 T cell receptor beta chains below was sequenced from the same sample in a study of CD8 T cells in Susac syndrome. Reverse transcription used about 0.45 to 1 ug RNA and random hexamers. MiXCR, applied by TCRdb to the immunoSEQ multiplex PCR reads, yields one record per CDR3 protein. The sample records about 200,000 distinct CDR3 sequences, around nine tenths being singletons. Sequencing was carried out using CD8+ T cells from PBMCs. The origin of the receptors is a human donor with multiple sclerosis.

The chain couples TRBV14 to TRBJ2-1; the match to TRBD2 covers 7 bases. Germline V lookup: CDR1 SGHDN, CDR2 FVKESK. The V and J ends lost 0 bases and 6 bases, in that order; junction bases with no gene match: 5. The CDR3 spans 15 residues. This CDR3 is CASSQDRRESNEQFF. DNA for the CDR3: TGTGCCAGCAGCCAAGATAGGCGGGAGAGCAATGAGCAGTTCTTC. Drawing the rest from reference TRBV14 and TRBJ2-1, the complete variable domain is EAGVTQFPSHSVIEKGQTVTLRCDPISGHDNLYWYRRVMGKEIKFLLHFVKESKQDESGMPNNRFLAERTGGTYSTLKVQPAELEDSGVYFCASSQDRRESNEQFFGPGTRLTVL.

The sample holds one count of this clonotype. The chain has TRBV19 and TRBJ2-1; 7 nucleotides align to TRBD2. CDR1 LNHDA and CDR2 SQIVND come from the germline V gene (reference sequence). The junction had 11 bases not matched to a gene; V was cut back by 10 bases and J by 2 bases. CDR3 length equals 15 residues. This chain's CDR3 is CATRGGLGAYNEQFF. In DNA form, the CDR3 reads TGTGCCACCCGCGGAGGACTAGGCGCCTACAATGAGCAGTTCTTC. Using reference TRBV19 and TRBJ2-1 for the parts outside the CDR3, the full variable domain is DGGITQSPKYLFRKEGQNVTLSCEQNLNHDAMYWYRQDPGQGLRLIYYSQIVNDFQKGDIAEGYSVSREKKESFPLTVTSAQKNPTAFYLCATRGGLGAYNEQFFGPGTRLTVL.